One sample yielded the 23 T cell receptor beta chains listed below, sequenced in a study of T cells in Graves' hyperthyroidism and ophthalmopathy. Amplified TCR beta CDR3 regions derived from RNA transcripts. Researchers ran a first-round RT-PCR on the TCR CDR3 using the HTBI primer set. TCRdb re-analysed the multiplex PCR reads in MiXCR, keeping a single row per CDR3 protein. Altogether some 570,000 distinct CDR3 sequences are present, approximately 14% being singletons, with the ten largest covering about 6.6%. Material for sequencing was blood. The receptors were gathered from a woman younger than 35 with Graves' ophthalmopathy.

This clonotype was picked up a small number of times. V usage is TRBV20-1 and J usage is TRBJ2-2; TRBD1 aligns across 7 bases. The J segment lost 6 bases and the V segment lost 5 bases, leaving 6 bases of the junction unmatched. The CDR3 runs to 13 residues. Germline CDR1 DFQATT, CDR2 SNEGSKA (reference sequence). Here the CDR3 reads CSAWDQGAGELFF. The CDR3 DNA reads as TGCAGTGCTTGGGACCAGGGGGCCGGGGAGCTGTTTTTT.

This clonotype was recorded a few times. The V gene is TRBV7-2, the J gene TRBJ1-3; 9 bases agree with TRBD1. The junction had 10 bases not matched to a gene; V was cut back by 5 bases and J by 8 bases. Germline values: CDR1 SGHTA, CDR2 FQGNSA. The CDR3 runs 15 residues. DNA for the CDR3: TGTGCCAGCAGCCCCAGGGACAGGGTGCGTCACACCATATATTTT. Residues: CASSPRDRVRHTIYF.

This clonotype was seen repeatedly, ten times or more. The genes are TRBV7-2 and TRBJ2-5; D gene ambiguous. The CDR3 loop spans 13 amino acids. Trimming cost V 1 base and J 8 bases, with 11 bases left between them. Per the germline V gene, CDR1 is SGHTA and CDR2 is FQGNSA. CDR3 nucleotide sequence: TGTGCCAGCAGCTTAGGGGGTGGAGCCACCCAGTACTTC. This codes for CASSLGGGATQYF. The full variable domain, completed using reference TRBV7-2 and TRBJ2-5, is GAGVSQSPSNKVTEKGKDVELRCDPISGHTALYWYRQSLGQGLEFLIYFQGNSAPDKSGLPSDRFSAERTGGSVSTLTIQRTQQEDSAVYLCASSLGGGATQYFGPGTRLLVL.

Comments on this clonotype: Given the absence of the conserved phenylalanine or tryptophan at the CDR3 end, a read error is likely. This chain links TRBV12-3 or TRBV12-4 with TRBJ1-1, with D unresolved. The CDR3 contains 13 residues. Trimming left V 3 bases short and J 0 bases short, with 5 bases between. The CDR3 coding sequence is TGTGCCAGCAGTTTTAGCATGAACACTGAAGCTTTCCTT. This gives the protein CASSFSMNTEAFL.

In its sample, this clonotype was seen many times. The rearrangement uses TRBV7-3 and TRBJ2-7, with TRBD1 matching over 7 bases. The CDR3 runs to 13 residues. Germline V gives CDR1 SGHTA, CDR2 FQGTGA. The V gene end was trimmed by 4 bases and the J gene end by 5 bases; junction bases not matched to a gene: 5. CDR3 region: CASSSTGNHEQYF. CDR3 nucleotide sequence: TGTGCCAGCAGCTCGACAGGGAACCACGAGCAGTACTTC.

The table lists this clonotype with many counts. The chain is built from TRBV7-3 and TRBJ2-1, with 9 positions matching TRBD1. Germline V gene lookup returns CDR1 SGHTA and CDR2 FQGTGA. The CDR3 contains 18 residues. V lost 5 bases and J lost 2; bases outside the gene matches: 13. The CDR3 DNA follows: TGTGCCAGCAGCCCCATTCCCCCGGACAGGGGACCCTACAATGAGCAGTTCTTC. It codes for CASSPIPPDRGPYNEQFF.

This chain's CDR3 is CSAFPGYEDNSPLHF. For the CDR3, the DNA is TGCAGTGCTTTCCCTGGCTACGAGGATAATTCACCCCTCCACTTT. The chain joins TRBV20-1 to TRBJ1-6; D remains unclear. The CDR3 spans 15 residues. The germline CDR1 and CDR2 sequences are DFQATT and SNEGSKA (reference sequence). V gave up 5 bases and J gave up 5 bases, with 16 bases separating them.

At least ten counts were recorded for this clonotype. This rearrangement joins TRBV11-2 to TRBJ2-1; a weak D match, TRBD2 (6 bases). Germline loops: CDR1 SGHAT, CDR2 FQNNGV. V was trimmed by 11 bases and J by 8 bases, leaving 13 bases between them. CDR3 length: 11 amino acids. DNA for the CDR3: TGTGCCGGGGGGACCCTGGATGAGCAGTTCTTC. This sequence encodes CAGGTLDEQFF.

The J gene is TRBJ1-1, the V gene TRBV30; TRBD1 is a possible D gene (5 bases). V shed 1 base and J shed 1 base, with 10 bases lying between them. The CDR3 is 14 residues long. Per the germline V gene, CDR1 is GTSNPN and CDR2 is SVGIG (reference sequence). CDR3 sequence reads: CAWSGDESNTEAFF. CDR3 bases: TGTGCCTGGAGTGGGGACGAATCGAACACTGAAGCTTTCTTT.

This clonotype has at least ten counts. The V gene is TRBV7-8, the J gene TRBJ2-7, with TRBD2 matching 14 bases. V trimming: 3 bases; J trimming: 6 bases; junction bases outside the gene matches: 13. This CDR3 region has 18 residues. Germline loops: CDR1 SGHVS, CDR2 FQNEAQ. The CDR3 reads CASSFPGLAGEWGGEQYF. The CDR3 DNA follows: TGTGCCAGCAGCTTTCCGGGACTAGCGGGAGAGTGGGGAGGCGAGCAGTACTTC.

In its sample, this clonotype was seen a few times. The chain uses TRBV19 and TRBJ1-5; 9 bases match TRBD1. After removal of 7 bases from V and 3 bases from J, the junction contained 10 bases not matched to a gene. The CDR3 loop spans 16 amino acids. CDR1 and CDR2 from the germline V gene are LNHDA and SQIVND (reference sequence). The CDR3 region is CASTPQGARINQPQHF. The DNA of the CDR3 is TGTGCCAGTACCCCACAGGGGGCGAGGATCAATCAGCCCCAGCATTTT. Using reference TRBV19 and TRBJ1-5 for the parts outside the CDR3, the full variable domain is DGGITQSPKYLFRKEGQNVTLSCEQNLNHDAMYWYRQDPGQGLRLIYYSQIVNDFQKGDIAEGYSVSREKKESFPLTVTSAQKNPTAFYLCASTPQGARINQPQHFGDGTRLSIL.

V is TRBV11-3 and J is TRBJ2-4; D is tentatively TRBD1 or TRBD2 (5 bases each). CDR1 and CDR2 (germline): SGHNT, YENEEA. The germline V and J ends were trimmed by 8 bases and 6 bases, with 17 bases remaining between them. The CDR3 consists of 14 residues. CDR3 sequence: CASAGTRPSNIQYF. CDR3 DNA sequence: TGTGCCAGCGCTGGGACCCGACCTTCAAACATTCAGTACTTC.

The sample holds many counts of this clonotype. The chain carries TRBV11-3 and TRBJ2-1, with TRBD1 identical over 8 bases. Looked up from germline, CDR1 is SGHNT and CDR2 is YENEEA. The CDR3 loop spans 15 amino acids. Losses at the gene ends were 1 base for V and 2 bases for J; bases not matched to a gene: 1. The CDR3 region has the DNA TGTGCCAGCAGCTTAGGACAGGGGACCTACAATGAGCAGTTCTTC. Protein sequence: CASSLGQGTYNEQFF.

This clonotype has ten or more counts. The chain joins TRBV20-1 to TRBJ2-7, with D perhaps TRBD1 or TRBD2 (7 bases each). The germline V and J ends were trimmed by 3 bases and 4 bases, with 16 bases remaining between them. Germline values: CDR1 DFQATT, CDR2 SNEGSKA (reference sequence). The CDR3 has 14 amino acids. The CDR3 DNA reads TGCAGTGCTAGGGGGGGGACAGATGTTTACGAGCAGTACTTC. As protein: CSARGGTDVYEQYF.

The J gene is TRBJ1-6, the V gene TRBV5-1, with unresolved D. Per germline, CDR1 SGHRS and CDR2 YFSETQ. The CDR3 length is 14 residues. The germline V and J ends were trimmed by 4 bases and 7 bases, with 12 bases remaining between them. For the CDR3, the DNA is TGCGCCAGCAGCCTATGGACGGCGAATTCACCCCTCCACTTT. It translates to CASSLWTANSPLHF.

This clonotype was seen a handful of times. The genes are TRBV7-9 and TRBJ2-1; 8 bases align to TRBD2. There are 15 residues in the CDR3. In germline, CDR1 is SEHNR, CDR2 FQNEAQ (reference sequence). Trimming removed 8 bases from V and 8 bases from J; junction bases left unmatched: 14. The CDR3 sequence: CASPRGGGIKDEQFF. The CDR3 DNA reads TGTGCCAGCCCCCGGGGGGGCGGGATTAAGGATGAGCAGTTCTTC.

Concerning this clonotype: A clone one base away is much larger, so this may be a read error. The V call is TRBV5-1, the J call TRBJ1-5, with 7 bases aligning to TRBD1. This CDR3 region has 15 residues. The germline V gene encodes CDR1 SGHRS and CDR2 YFSETQ. The CDR3 region is CASSLTGDRNQPRHF. CDR3 bases: TGCGCCAGCAGCTTGACAGGGGATCGGAATCAGCCCCGGCATTTT.

This clonotype has at least ten counts. This chain uses TRBV5-5 with TRBJ2-3; possibly TRBD1 or TRBD2 for D (5 bases each). The CDR3 is 15 amino acids. Trimming left V 0 bases short and J 0 bases short, with 8 bases between. Germline-derived CDR1 and CDR2 are SGHKS and YYEKEE (reference sequence). The CDR3 protein is CASSLDRTSTDTQYF. For the CDR3, the DNA is TGTGCCAGCAGCTTGGACAGGACTAGCACAGATACGCAGTATTTT.

This clonotype was seen a few times. The genes are TRBV18 and TRBJ2-5; weak D call: TRBD2 (5 bases). CDR3 length equals 16 residues. Trimming took off 3 bases at V and 2 bases at J, with 16 bases between the two ends. Germline CDR1 reads KGHSH; CDR2 reads LQKENI. The chain's CDR3 is CASSPFQRTDQETQYF. The CDR3 DNA sequence: TGTGCCAGCTCACCCTTCCAGCGGACGGATCAAGAGACCCAGTACTTC.

This clonotype appeared a few times. The V call is TRBV10-3, the J call TRBJ1-6; no firm D call. The CDR3 covers 12 residues. The V gene's germline CDR1 is ENHRY and CDR2 SYGVKD. Trimming pared 3 bases from V and 7 bases from J, leaving 4 bases between. CDR3 sequence: CAISEPNSPLHF. The DNA of the CDR3 is TGTGCCATCAGTGAACCAAATTCACCCCTCCACTTT.

Many counts were recorded for this clonotype. The junction and the germline gene differ at one end; a read error may be behind it. The V and J genes are TRBV12-5 and TRBJ1-1; no clear D. Germline CDR1 and CDR2: LGHNT and FRNRAP. The CDR3 extends over 11 amino acids. CDR3 sequence reads: CASGLGAEAFF. Here the CDR3 DNA reads TGTGCTAGTGGATTGGGTGCTGAAGCTTTCTTT.

This clonotype came up many times. This chain links TRBV6-1 with TRBJ2-7, with 9 bases lining up with TRBD2. Trimming at V came to 6 bases and at J to 2 bases, leaving 11 bases not matched to a gene. This CDR3 spans 16 amino acids. The germline gives CDR1 MNHNS, CDR2 SASEGT. The CDR3 sequence: CASRGAVAGAPYEQYF. The CDR3 bases are TGTGCCAGCAGGGGGGCGGTAGCGGGAGCCCCCTACGAGCAGTACTTC.

This clonotype was seen ten or more times. This chain connects TRBV5-1 to TRBJ2-7, with 12 bases that match TRBD2. CDR3 length: 14 amino acids. CDR1 and CDR2 (germline): SGHRS, YFSETQ. The V gene end was trimmed by 3 bases and the J gene end by 5 bases; junction bases not matched to a gene: 3. CDR3 region: CASSWGLAGDEQYF. The CDR3 DNA is TGCGCCAGCAGCTGGGGACTAGCGGGTGACGAGCAGTACTTC.